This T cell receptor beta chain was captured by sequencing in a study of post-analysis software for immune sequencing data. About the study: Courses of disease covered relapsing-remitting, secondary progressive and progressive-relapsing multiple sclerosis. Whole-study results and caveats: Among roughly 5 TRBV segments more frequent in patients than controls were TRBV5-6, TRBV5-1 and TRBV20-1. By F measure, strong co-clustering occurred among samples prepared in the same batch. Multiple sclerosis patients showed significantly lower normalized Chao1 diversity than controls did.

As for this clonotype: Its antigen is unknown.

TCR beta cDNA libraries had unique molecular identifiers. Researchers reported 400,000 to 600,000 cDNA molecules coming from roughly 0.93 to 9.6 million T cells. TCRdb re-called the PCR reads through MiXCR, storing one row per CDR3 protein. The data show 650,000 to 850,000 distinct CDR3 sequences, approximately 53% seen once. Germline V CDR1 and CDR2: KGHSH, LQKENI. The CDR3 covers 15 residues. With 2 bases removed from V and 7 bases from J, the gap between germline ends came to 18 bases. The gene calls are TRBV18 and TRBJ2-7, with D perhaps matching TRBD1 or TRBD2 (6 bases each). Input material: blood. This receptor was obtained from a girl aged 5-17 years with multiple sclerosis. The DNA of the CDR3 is TGTGCCAGCTCACCATCGGCGGGACCAGGGGAGGAGCAGTACTTC. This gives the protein CASSPSAGPGEEQYF.